Presented here are 27 T cell receptor beta chains from one specimen sequenced in a study of OX40 agonist ivuxolimab in advanced cancers. Generated by immunoSEQ multiplex PCR, the TCRdb table keeps only in-frame clones and is missing some. The sample carries tens of thousands of clones, approximately 80% recorded once. The input for sequencing was CD4+ or CD8+ T cells sorted from blood, taken in a trial of the OX40 agonist ivuxolimab. These receptor sequences come from an adult with an advanced solid tumor such as melanoma, head and neck, liver or kidney cancer.

This chain joins TRBV5-4 and TRBJ1-1, with D possibly being TRBD1 (5 bases). Germline V CDR1 and CDR2: SGHNT, YYREEE (reference sequence). Trimming took 0 bases from V and 1 from J, leaving 13 bases between them. The CDR3 has 16 residues. The CDR3 DNA reads TGTGCCAGCAGCTTGGTGTCAGGGTACGCGAACACTGAAGCTTTCTTT. Protein: CASSLVSGYANTEAFF.

The J gene is TRBJ1-1, the V gene TRBV11-2; D call uncertain. Deletions cut 8 bases from V and 6 bases from J, with 13 bases between. The CDR3 is made up of 12 amino acids. Germline V gene sequence: CDR1 SGHAT, CDR2 FQNNGV. The CDR3 loop is CASGKGVSEAFF. The CDR3 nucleotides are TGTGCCAGCGGCAAAGGAGTTTCTGAAGCTTTCTTT.

The chain combines TRBV6-5 with TRBJ1-4; maybe TRBD1 (5 bases). Germline CDR1 and CDR2: MNHEY and SVGAGI. Deletions cut 7 bases from V and 3 bases from J, with 15 bases between. The CDR3 is 15 amino acids. DNA of the CDR3: TGTGCCAGCAAATTGCCCGGGACCGCTAATGAAAAACTGTTTTTT. This gives the protein CASKLPGTANEKLFF.

The chain is built from TRBV19 and TRBJ1-1, with 9 bases that match TRBD1. The germline gives CDR1 LNHDA, CDR2 SQIVND (reference sequence). V shed 7 bases, J shed 5 bases, and the junction held 2 bases outside the gene matches. The CDR3 covers 12 residues. The CDR3 DNA reads as TGTGCCAGTAACGACAGGGGGACTGAAGCTTTCTTT. Amino acid sequence: CASNDRGTEAFF.

The chain employs TRBV20-1 and TRBJ2-1; unclear D gene. The CDR3 runs 11 residues. Trimming took 2 bases from V and 8 from J, leaving 7 bases between them. The germline V gene encodes CDR1 DFQATT and CDR2 SNEGSKA (reference sequence). CDR3 nucleotide sequence: TGCAGTGCTAGAATGGTGGATGAGCAGTTCTTC. This encodes CSARMVDEQFF.

The J gene is TRBJ2-3, the V gene TRBV6-1; 8 bases agree with TRBD1. The V and J ends lost 0 bases and 1 base, in that order; junction bases with no gene match: 6. This CDR3 has 17 residues. The germline gives CDR1 MNHNS, CDR2 SASEGT. The CDR3 nucleotides are TGTGCCAGCAGTGAAGCGGGTCTCAGGGGGCGCACAGATACGCAGTATTTT. Residues: CASSEAGLRGRTDTQYF.

Remarks on this clone: Germline is not matched at one junction end, which may reflect a read error. This rearrangement joins TRBV11-2 to TRBJ2-2, with D maybe TRBD2 (5 bases). This CDR3 has 12 residues. The germline CDR1 and CDR2 sequences are SGHAT and FQNNGV. CDR3 bases: TGTGCCAGCAGCCCACAGAGGTACGCTAGCTTCTTC. Its protein is CASSPQRYASFF.

The V gene is TRBV4-1, the J gene TRBJ1-1; TRBD1 might be the D (5 bases). The V and J ends lost 1 base and 5 bases respectively, with 17 bases between them. CDR3 length equals 16 residues. Germline CDR1 is MGHRA and CDR2 is YSYEKL. The CDR3 coding sequence is TGCGCCAGCAGCCAAGTAGTACCCGAGGGGCGGACTGAAGCTTTCTTT. Amino acid sequence: CASSQVVPEGRTEAFF.

The gene calls are TRBV18 and TRBJ2-2; perhaps TRBD1 as D (5 bases). Germline values: CDR1 KGHSH, CDR2 LQKENI. This CDR3 is 14 amino acids long. The germline V and J ends were trimmed by 8 bases and 6 bases, with 16 bases remaining between them. The CDR3 here is CASQRTQGPGELFF. Written as DNA, the CDR3 is TGTGCCAGCCAAAGAACCCAGGGCCCCGGGGAGCTGTTTTTT.

This chain joins TRBV18 and TRBJ1-6, with 8 bases aligning to TRBD1. The CDR3 loop spans 17 amino acids. Germline trimming cut 0 bases from V and 6 bases from J; bases unmatched to any gene: 7. CDR1 and CDR2 (germline): KGHSH, LQKENI. CDR3 DNA: TGTGCCAGCTCACCACCGGCAGGGGGCAGAGGTAATTCACCCCTCCACTTT. Its translation: CASSPPAGGRGNSPLHF.

V gene TRBV18 combines with J gene TRBJ1-1; D ambiguous. The V end lost 0 bases, the J end lost 0 bases, and 5 bases lay between the germline ends. CDR1 and CDR2 from the germline V gene are KGHSH and LQKENI. The CDR3 loop spans 14 amino acids. This CDR3 reads CASSPPDVNTEAFF. The CDR3 DNA sequence: TGTGCCAGCTCACCACCGGACGTGAACACTGAAGCTTTCTTT.

The chain is built from TRBV28 and TRBJ1-4; 10 nucleotides agree with TRBD1. The CDR3 consists of 15 residues. J gave up 4 bases and V 3 bases, and 2 bases lay outside the gene matches. The germline V gene encodes CDR1 MDHEN and CDR2 SYDVKM. Here the CDR3 reads CASSFGDRGNEKLFF. The CDR3 nucleotides read TGTGCCAGCAGTTTTGGGGACAGGGGTAATGAAAAACTGTTTTTT. The whole variable domain, remainder taken from reference TRBV28 and TRBJ1-4, is DVKVTQSSRYLVKRTGEKVFLECVQDMDHENMFWYRQDPGLGLRLIYFSYDVKMKEKGDIPEGYSVSREKKERFSLILESASTNQTSMYLCASSFGDRGNEKLFFGSGTQLSVL.

The chain joins TRBV2 to TRBJ2-6; unclear D gene. The V gene lost 4 bases and the J gene lost 1 base, with 5 bases spanning the gap. Per germline, CDR1 SNHLY and CDR2 FYNNEI. This CDR3 spans 14 amino acids. CDR3 in amino acids: CASSGFSGANVLTF. As DNA, the CDR3 is TGTGCCAGCAGTGGGTTTTCTGGGGCCAACGTCCTGACTTTC.

This clone was counted between two and nine times. The chain employs TRBV13 and TRBJ1-1, with D possibly TRBD1 on 5 matching bases. This CDR3 contains 15 residues. In germline, CDR1 is PRHDT, CDR2 FYEKMQ (reference sequence). Trimming took 5 bases from V and 4 from J, leaving 17 bases between them. Here the CDR3 DNA reads TGTGCCAGCAGCCCCCCGGGAGGGGTCGGCACTGAAGCTTTCTTT. Translating gives CASSPPGGVGTEAFF.

CDR3 nucleotide sequence: TGCGCCAGCACGCAGCTTAGCCTAGCGGTCACAGATACGCAGTATTTT. Its translation is CASTQLSLAVTDTQYF. The gene calls are TRBV5-1 and TRBJ2-3, with 7 bases aligning to TRBD2. Trimming cost V 6 bases and J 2 bases; bases outside gene matches: 12. The CDR3 loop spans 16 amino acids. The germline V gene encodes CDR1 SGHRS and CDR2 YFSETQ.

The V gene is TRBV19, the J gene TRBJ2-3; 9 nucleotides agree with TRBD1. Trimming at V came to 8 bases and at J to 14 bases, leaving 8 bases not matched to a gene. The CDR3 runs 11 residues. CDR1 and CDR2 from the germline V gene are LNHDA and SQIVND (reference sequence). CDR3 sequence: CASLDRGAAYF. The CDR3 bases are TGTGCCAGTCTAGACAGGGGGGCCGCGTATTTT.

A note on this clone: Compared with germline, one end of the junction differs, possibly owing to a read error. V gene TRBV28 combines with J gene TRBJ1-3; the D is unclear. In germline, CDR1 is MDHEN, CDR2 SYDVKM. The length of the CDR3 is 12 residues. CDR3 region: CASSLEGRTKNF. The CDR3 bases are TGTGCCAGCAGTTTGGAGGGCAGGACCAAGAATTTT.

This clone was counted between two and nine times. The rearrangement uses TRBV11-2 and TRBJ1-2; D gene ambiguous. CDR3 length: 15 amino acids. Germline-derived CDR1 and CDR2 are SGHAT and FQNNGV. Trimming left V 0 bases short and J 5 bases short, with 13 bases between. CDR3 in DNA: TGTGCCAGCAGCTTAGATACCAGGCCTTCATATGGCTACACCTTC. Translation gives CASSLDTRPSYGYTF.

The genes are TRBV6-5 and TRBJ1-5; maybe TRBD1 (6 bases). CDR1 and CDR2 from the germline V gene are MNHEY and SVGAGI. CDR3 size: 15 residues. V lost 0 bases and J lost 4, with 10 bases in between. As DNA, the CDR3 is TGTGCCAGCAGTTACTCGAACAGGGCGAATCAGCCCCAGCATTTT. This sequence encodes CASSYSNRANQPQHF.

V usage is TRBV6-5 and J usage is TRBJ2-7; D possibly corresponds to TRBD2 (5 bases). Germline CDR1 and CDR2: MNHEY and SVGAGI. Trimming pared 11 bases from V and 3 bases from J, leaving 23 bases between. The CDR3 is made up of 15 amino acids. The CDR3 DNA reads as TGTGCCGCCCAGACCCGGCCGGGAACGGACTACGAGCAGTACTTC. Translated, it gives CAAQTRPGTDYEQYF.

Comments on this clone: The sample contains more than one DNA sequence encoding this CDR3. The chain is built from TRBV5-1 and TRBJ1-6, with D hard to call. The CDR3 is 15 amino acids. V was trimmed by 1 base and J by 0 bases, leaving 5 bases between them. Germline CDR1 reads SGHRS; CDR2 reads YFSETQ. This CDR3 is CASSLLGSYNSPLHF. The CDR3 bases are TGCGCCAGCAGCTTGCTGGGCTCCTATAATTCACCCCTCCACTTT.

The chain employs TRBV11-2 and TRBJ1-5, with no clear D. This CDR3 is 13 amino acids long. CDR1 is SGHAT, CDR2 FQNNGV, per germline. Trimming took off 5 bases at V and 7 bases at J, with 12 bases between the two ends. CDR3 DNA: TGTGCCAGCAGCCTTGGACGGCAACAGCCCCAGCATTTT. Its translation is CASSLGRQQPQHF.

This chain connects TRBV11-2 to TRBJ2-1, with 10 bases fitting TRBD2. V was clipped by 5 bases and J by 8 bases; unmatched bases: 6. The CDR3 has 14 amino acids. Germline CDR1 reads SGHAT; CDR2 reads FQNNGV. The CDR3 loop reads CASSRAGGVYEQFF. The CDR3 coding sequence is TGTGCCAGCAGCCGAGCGGGGGGGGTATATGAGCAGTTCTTC. Full variable domain (missing parts from reference TRBV11-2 and TRBJ2-1): EAGVAQSPRYKIIEKRQSVAFWCNPISGHATLYWYQQILGQGPKLLIQFQNNGVVDDSQLPKDRFSAERLKGVDSTLKIQPAKLEDSAVYLCASSRAGGVYEQFFGPGTRLTVL.

The chain recombines TRBV6-1 with TRBJ1-1; D is ambiguous. V was pared by 6 bases and J by 0 bases, with 11 bases between. CDR1 is MNHNS, CDR2 SASEGT, per germline. CDR3 length equals 14 residues. The CDR3 loop reads CASRIREMNTEAFF. The CDR3 bases are TGTGCCAGCAGGATACGGGAAATGAACACTGAAGCTTTCTTT.

This clone was seen once. The V call is TRBV4-2, the J call TRBJ2-1; 9 positions agree with TRBD2. Trimming at V came to 1 base and at J to 10 bases, leaving 8 bases not matched to a gene. Germline CDR1 reads LGHNA; CDR2 reads YNFKEQ. The length of the CDR3 is 15 residues. CDR3 sequence reads: CASSQVASGVKEQFF. The CDR3 DNA reads as TGTGCCAGCAGCCAAGTGGCTAGCGGGGTCAAAGAGCAGTTCTTC.

The chain uses TRBV18 and TRBJ1-2; 7 nucleotides agree with TRBD1. V lost 1 base and J lost 2; bases outside the gene matches: 1. CDR3 size: 14 residues. Germline values: CDR1 KGHSH, CDR2 LQKENI. CDR3 sequence: CASSPLDRNYGYTF. In DNA form, the CDR3 reads TGTGCCAGCTCACCACTGGACAGGAACTATGGCTACACCTTC.

The chain carries TRBV18 and TRBJ2-7; D gene uncertain. Germline V gene data show CDR1 as KGHSH and CDR2 as LQKENI. V dropped 1 base and J dropped 6 bases, with 10 bases sitting between them. The CDR3 covers 13 residues. CDR3 residues: CASSPQGKGEQYF. CDR3 DNA sequence: TGTGCCAGCTCACCACAGGGTAAAGGCGAGCAGTACTTC.